Presented here are 20 T cell receptor beta chains from one specimen sequenced in a study of blood T cell repertoires in COVID-19. The repertoire was sequenced with immunoSEQ multiplex PCR; TCRdb's copy has only in-frame clones and lacks some. The data show 200,000 to 250,000 clones, with over 60% seen just once and around 7.3% held by the top ten. Sequenced input: peripheral blood. The receptors were sampled from a woman between 70 and 85 years old with acute or convalescent COVID-19.

The gene calls are TRBV6-6 and TRBJ2-1; no clear D gene. The CDR3 is 14 residues long. In germline, CDR1 is MNHNY, CDR2 SVGAGI (reference sequence). Trimming stripped 5 bases from V and 0 bases from J, with 8 bases between. CDR3 region: CASSTSLSYNEQFF. CDR3 DNA sequence: TGTGCCAGCAGTACTTCTCTCTCCTACAATGAGCAGTTCTTC.

V is TRBV5-1 and J is TRBJ2-1, with D possibly being TRBD1 (6 bases). The CDR3 is made up of 15 amino acids. The germline CDR1 and CDR2 sequences are SGHRS and YFSETQ. Deletions cut 5 bases from V and 1 base from J, with 13 bases between. CDR3 DNA sequence: TGCGCCAGCAGACCCTCGACAGGTTCCTACAATGAGCAGTTCTTC. Translation: CASRPSTGSYNEQFF.

At least ten counts were recorded for this clone. The chain couples TRBV9 to TRBJ1-2, with D possibly being TRBD1 (5 bases). The germline V gene encodes CDR1 SGDLS and CDR2 YYNGEE. The CDR3 runs to 16 residues. V was pared by 0 bases and J by 10 bases, with 22 bases between. The chain's CDR3 is CASSVGRGIGLRVYTF. The CDR3 DNA sequence: TGTGCCAGCAGCGTAGGTAGGGGAATCGGCCTAAGGGTCTACACCTTC. Full variable domain (missing parts from reference TRBV9 and TRBJ1-2): DSGVTQTPKHLITATGQRVTLRCSPRSGDLSVYWYQQSLDQGLQFLIQYYNGEERAKGNILERFSAQQFPDLHSELNLSSLELGDSALYFCASSVGRGIGLRVYTFGSGTRLTVV.

The chain combines TRBV6-2 or TRBV6-3 with TRBJ2-7; D perhaps matches TRBD1 (6 bases). The V gene lost 5 bases and the J gene lost 1 base, with 9 bases spanning the gap. CDR1 MNHEY and CDR2 SVGEGT come from the germline V gene. The CDR3 covers 13 residues. CDR3 in amino acids: CASSGQFSYEQYF. The CDR3 region has the DNA TGTGCCAGCAGTGGACAGTTTTCCTACGAGCAGTACTTC.

V gene TRBV6-5 combines with J gene TRBJ2-7; 9 positions match TRBD1. Germline-derived CDR1 and CDR2 are MNHEY and SVGAGI. The V and J ends lost 5 bases and 5 bases, in that order; junction bases with no gene match: 7. CDR3 size: 14 residues. The CDR3 nucleotides are TGTGCCAGCAGTCCTGCCGGGACAGGGAACGAGCAGTACTTC. It is translated as CASSPAGTGNEQYF.

The V and J genes are TRBV4-2 and TRBJ2-7; 7 bases fit TRBD2. Germline V gene lookup returns CDR1 LGHNA and CDR2 YNFKEQ. V dropped 0 bases and J dropped 3; count of bases not matched to a gene: 8. The CDR3 has 16 residues. In DNA, the CDR3 is TGTGCCAGCAGCCAAGATTGGTCGGGGGGAAACTACGAGCAGTACTTC. Protein product: CASSQDWSGGNYEQYF.

The chain combines TRBV21-1 with TRBJ2-2; whether TRBD1, the table's D call, matches the DNA was not checked. TRBV21-1 has pseudogene status. There are 16 residues in the CDR3. CDR3 residues: CASSILRQGSTGELFF. CDR3 nucleotide sequence: TGTGCCAGCAGCATCCTCCGACAGGGGTCAACCGGGGAGCTGTTTTTT.

This clone was counted only a few times. V and J are TRBV2 and TRBJ2-2; no firm D call. V was clipped by 4 bases and J by 6 bases, with 15 bases between them. Germline lookup yields CDR1 SNHLY and CDR2 FYNNEI. This CDR3 region has 15 residues. The CDR3 is CASSVAVSASGELFF. The CDR3 nucleotides read TGTGCCAGCAGTGTGGCGGTGTCCGCGTCCGGGGAGCTGTTTTTT.

The chain joins TRBV5-4 to TRBJ1-1; 9 nucleotides match TRBD1. The germline V gene encodes CDR1 SGHNT and CDR2 YYREEE (reference sequence). V shed 4 bases and J 3 bases; nucleotides not matched to a gene: 4. There are 14 residues in the CDR3. The CDR3 bases are TGTGCCAGCAGCCGGACAGGGGCGTACACTGAAGCTTTCTTT. Residues: CASSRTGAYTEAFF.

V and J are TRBV5-1 and TRBJ2-1; TRBD1 aligns across 11 bases. The CDR3 sequence is 19 residues long. The V gene's germline CDR1 is SGHRS and CDR2 YFSETQ. V gave up 3 bases and J gave up 6 bases; unmatched junction bases: 17. In DNA form, the CDR3 reads TGCGCCAGCAGCTCCTGGACAGGGGGCCTGAGCGGGGCTGTCAATGAGCAGTTCTTC. This gives the protein CASSSWTGGLSGAVNEQFF.

V is TRBV10-3 and J is TRBJ2-7; TRBD1 matches 8 bases. The V gene end was trimmed by 3 bases and the J gene end by 1 base; junction bases not matched to a gene: 5. Germline-derived CDR1 and CDR2 are ENHRY and SYGVKD. The CDR3 contains 15 residues. The CDR3 region has the DNA TGTGCCATCAGTGAAGGGACAGGCCTGTCCTACGAGCAGTACTTC. Protein product: CAISEGTGLSYEQYF.

The chain is built from TRBV19 and TRBJ2-5, with D possibly matching TRBD2 (6 bases). Germline assignment: CDR1 LNHDA and CDR2 SQIVND (reference sequence). Trimming removed 4 bases at V and 5 bases at J, with 14 bases between. This CDR3 is 14 amino acids long. Here the CDR3 DNA reads TGTGCCAGTAGTAGGGGGGAAGCTGGGGAGACCCAGTACTTC. Translating it yields CASSRGEAGETQYF.

The V and J genes are TRBV5-4 and TRBJ2-3; TRBD1 agrees at 7 bases. V was clipped by 4 bases and J by 9 bases; unmatched bases: 2. The CDR3 has 11 residues. Germline CDR1 and CDR2: SGHNT and YYREEE (reference sequence). CDR3 loop: CASSVDRTQYF. CDR3 in DNA: TGTGCCAGCAGCGTGGACAGGACGCAGTATTTT.

The V and J genes are TRBV6-1 and TRBJ1-1, with D uncertain. The germline gives CDR1 MNHNS, CDR2 SASEGT. Trimming stripped 10 bases from V and 1 base from J, with 13 bases between. The CDR3 has 13 amino acids. For the CDR3, the DNA is TGTGCCACAAGCCGTGATAGGAACACTGAAGCTTTCTTT. Translated, it gives CATSRDRNTEAFF.

J is TRBJ2-7 and V is TRBV7-9; TRBD2 might be the D (7 bases). The CDR3 has 16 amino acids. Germline V gene sequence: CDR1 SEHNR, CDR2 FQNEAQ (reference sequence). V was clipped by 3 bases and J by 4 bases, with 19 bases between them. In DNA form, the CDR3 reads TGTGCCAGCAGCTTCCCCCCCGGGGGGCCTGGGTACGAGCAGTACTTC. Its translation: CASSFPPGGPGYEQYF.

V gene TRBV11-2 combines with J gene TRBJ1-1, with 9 bases matching TRBD1. The CDR3 contains 15 residues. Germline V gene data show CDR1 as SGHAT and CDR2 as FQNNGV. With V trimmed by 7 bases and J by 8 bases, 14 bases remained unmatched. In nucleotides, the CDR3 is TGTGCCAGCACCACTCAGGGACAGGGCCAATCCGAAGCTTTCTTT. The encoded protein is CASTTQGQGQSEAFF.

This clone was recorded a few times. V usage is TRBV11-2 and J usage is TRBJ1-2; TRBD1 matches at 7 bases. CDR1 is SGHAT and CDR2 is FQNNGV in the germline V gene. V trimming: 0 bases; J trimming: 6 bases; junction bases outside the gene matches: 4. The CDR3 runs 14 residues. The CDR3 loop is CASSLDTGDDGYTF. The CDR3 DNA reads as TGTGCCAGCAGCTTAGATACAGGGGACGATGGCTACACCTTC.

This clone was recorded a few times. V usage is TRBV7-2 and J usage is TRBJ2-7; 10 bases map to TRBD2. The CDR3 extends over 16 amino acids. The junction had 14 bases not matched to a gene; V was cut back by 5 bases and J by 7 bases. Germline CDR1 SGHTA, CDR2 FQGNSA. The CDR3 is CASSPRSGGALGEQYF. The CDR3 region has the DNA TGTGCCAGCAGCCCAAGGAGCGGGGGGGCCCTAGGAGAGCAGTACTTC.

The chain couples TRBV10-1 to TRBJ2-1, with 7 bases identical to TRBD1. V lost 8 bases, J lost 8 bases, and 3 bases stayed unmatched. CDR1 and CDR2 (germline): WNHNN, SYGVQD (reference sequence). The CDR3 sequence is 11 residues long. This CDR3 is CASSTGYEQFF. CDR3 bases: TGCGCCAGCTCGACAGGGTATGAGCAGTTCTTC.

This clone was detected only a few times. The chain recombines TRBV9 with TRBJ2-5, with 11 bases fitting TRBD2. The V and J ends lost 3 bases and 5 bases, in that order; junction bases with no gene match: 9. Looked up from germline, CDR1 is SGDLS and CDR2 is YYNGEE. CDR3 length: 16 residues. Here the CDR3 reads CASSGGIAGGQETQYF. The CDR3 nucleotides read TGTGCCAGCAGCGGAGGGATAGCGGGGGGGCAGGAGACCCAGTACTTC.